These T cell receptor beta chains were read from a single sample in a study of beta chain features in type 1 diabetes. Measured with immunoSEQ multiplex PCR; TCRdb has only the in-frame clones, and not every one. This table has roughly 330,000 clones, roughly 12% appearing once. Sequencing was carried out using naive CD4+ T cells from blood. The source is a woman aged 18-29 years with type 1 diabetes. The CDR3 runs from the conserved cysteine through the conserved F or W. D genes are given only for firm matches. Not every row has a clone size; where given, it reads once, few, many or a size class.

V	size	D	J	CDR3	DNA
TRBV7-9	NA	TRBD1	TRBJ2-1	CASSRTGDSYNEQFF	TGTGCCAGCAGCCGGACAGGGGATTCCTACAATGAGCAGTTCTTC
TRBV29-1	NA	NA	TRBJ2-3	CSVGQGRADTQYF	TGCAGCGTTGGACAGGGGAGGGCAGATACGCAGTATTTT
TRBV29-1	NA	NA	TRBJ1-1	CSVGAGLRNTEAFF	TGCAGCGTTGGGGCAGGGCTAAGGAACACTGAAGCTTTCTTT
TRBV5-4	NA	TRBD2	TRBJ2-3	CASSLGSSGVGSTDTQYF	TGTGCCAGCAGCTTGGGGTCTAGCGGGGTGGGGTCCACAGATACGCAGTATTTT
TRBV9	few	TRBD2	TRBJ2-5	CASSVGLAGGETQYF	TGTGCCAGCAGCGTAGGACTAGCGGGAGGTGAGACCCAGTACTTC
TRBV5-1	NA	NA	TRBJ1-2	CASSLGQPEVNGYTF	TGCGCCAGCAGCTTGGGACAGCCCGAAGTCAATGGCTACACCTTC
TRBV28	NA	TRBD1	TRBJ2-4	CASSSQGTGLKNIQYF	TGTGCCAGCAGTTCCCAGGGGACAGGCCTTAAAAACATTCAGTACTTC
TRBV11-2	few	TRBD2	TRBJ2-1	CASSLGLAGSDNEQFF	TGTGCCAGCAGCCTGGGACTAGCGGGATCCGACAATGAGCAGTTCTTC
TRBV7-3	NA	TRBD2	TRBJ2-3	CASSSGSGSPPDTQYF	TGTGCCAGCAGCTCTGGCAGCGGGAGTCCCCCAGATACGCAGTATTTT
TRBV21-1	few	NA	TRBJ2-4	CASRTSGEAKNIQYF	TGTGCCAGCAGGACTAGCGGGGAGGCCAAAAACATTCAGTACTTC
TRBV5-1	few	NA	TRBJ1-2	CASSTDRPGGYTF	TGCGCCAGCAGCACAGACCGCCCAGGTGGCTACACCTTC
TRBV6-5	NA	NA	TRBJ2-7	CASSPGDYEQYF	TGTGCCAGCAGTCCCGGGGACTACGAGCAGTACTTC
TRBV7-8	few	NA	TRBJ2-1	CASSSTGALYNEQFF	TGTGCCAGCAGCTCGACTGGGGCATTGTACAATGAGCAGTTCTTC
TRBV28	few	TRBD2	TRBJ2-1	CASRASGRSNEQFF	TGTGCCAGCAGGGCTAGCGGGAGGAGTAATGAGCAGTTCTTC
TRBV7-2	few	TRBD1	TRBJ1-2	CASSPRGYYGYTF	TGTGCCAGCAGCCCCAGGGGGTACTATGGCTACACCTTC
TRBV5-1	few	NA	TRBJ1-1	CASSLVAGSMNTEAFF	TGCGCCAGCAGCTTGGTTGCAGGGTCCATGAACACTGAAGCTTTCTTT
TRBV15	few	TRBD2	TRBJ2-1	CATSRAPKISGRSNEQFF	TGTGCCACCAGCAGAGCACCTAAGATTAGCGGGAGGTCTAATGAGCAGTTCTTC
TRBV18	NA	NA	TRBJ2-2	CASSPTVSNTGELFF	TGTGCCAGCTCACCGACAGTTTCGAACACCGGGGAGCTGTTTTTT
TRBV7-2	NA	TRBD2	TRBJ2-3	CASSFRTSGALTDTQYF	TGTGCCAGCAGCTTTAGGACTAGCGGGGCCCTCACAGATACGCAGTATTTT
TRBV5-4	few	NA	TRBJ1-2	CASTGDPGGYTF	TGTGCCAGCACAGGGGACCCGGGTGGCTACACCTTC
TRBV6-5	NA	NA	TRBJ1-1	CASSPGGGRNTEAFF	TGTGCCAGCAGTCCTGGCGGGGGCCGGAACACTGAAGCTTTCTTT
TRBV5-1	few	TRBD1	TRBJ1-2	CASSFQGDGYTF	TGCGCCAGCAGCTTCCAGGGGGACGGCTACACCTTC
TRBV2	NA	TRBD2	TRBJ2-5	CASSREGRETQYF	TGTGCCAGCAGTAGGGAGGGCCGAGAGACCCAGTACTTC
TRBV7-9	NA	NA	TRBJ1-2	CASSPRTSSGYTF	TGTGCCAGCAGCCCCCGGACATCATCTGGCTACACCTTC
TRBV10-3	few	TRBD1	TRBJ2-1	CAISESGQGSNEQFF	TGTGCCATCAGTGAGTCAGGACAGGGGTCGAATGAGCAGTTCTTC
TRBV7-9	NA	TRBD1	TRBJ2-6	CASSPGGSGANVLTF	TGTGCCAGCAGCCCAGGGGGCTCTGGGGCCAACGTCCTGACTTTC